These 22 T cell receptor beta chains were sequenced from one sample in a study of blood T cell repertoires in COVID-19. Sequencing used immunoSEQ multiplex PCR; TCRdb keeps in-frame clones, though not all of them. The sample holds about 180,000 clones; more than 65% are singletons and the top ten take 12% to 15%. The sequenced sample consisted of PBMCs or T cells enriched from blood (not recorded which). The receptors come from a man aged 45-65 years who had recovered from COVID-19.

The genes are TRBV29-1 and TRBJ2-7, with 7 bases lining up with TRBD1. Germline values: CDR1 SQVTM, CDR2 ANQGSEA. The CDR3 extends over 13 amino acids. V shed 0 bases, J shed 5 bases, and the junction held 4 bases outside the gene matches. The CDR3: CSVEDLTGNEQYF. Here the CDR3 DNA reads TGCAGCGTTGAAGATCTGACAGGGAACGAGCAGTACTTC.

This clone was found a few times. This chain connects TRBV27 to TRBJ2-5; D remains unclear. Germline assignment: CDR1 MNHEY and CDR2 SMNVEV (reference sequence). The CDR3 has 13 amino acids. V lost 3 bases and J 3 bases, leaving 8 bases between the germline ends. CDR3 amino acids: CASSFGDKETQYF. The DNA of the CDR3 is TGTGCCAGCAGTTTCGGTGATAAAGAGACCCAGTACTTC.

The chain is built from TRBV2 and TRBJ2-7; D may be TRBD2 (5 bases). The V end lost 6 bases, the J end lost 4 bases, and 10 bases lay between the germline ends. CDR1 SNHLY and CDR2 FYNNEI come from the germline V gene. The CDR3 is made up of 12 amino acids. The CDR3 DNA reads TGTGCCAGCAGCGCGGGTTTTTACGAGCAGTACTTC. Translation: CASSAGFYEQYF.

CDR3 region: CSVLWDWRYGYTF. The CDR3 DNA reads TGCAGCGTTTTGTGGGACTGGAGATATGGCTACACCTTC. This chain connects TRBV29-1 to TRBJ1-2; D is perhaps TRBD1 (5 bases). CDR3 length equals 13 residues. CDR1 and CDR2 (germline): SQVTM, ANQGSEA. V was pared by 5 bases and J by 5 bases, with 15 bases between.

The rearrangement joins TRBV6-1 to TRBJ1-5; possibly TRBD1 for D (6 bases). This CDR3 is built from 15 residues. The germline gives CDR1 MNHNS, CDR2 SASEGT. The V and J ends lost 3 bases and 2 bases respectively, with 11 bases between them. CDR3 in amino acids: CASSDWQGRNQPQHF. Written as DNA, the CDR3 is TGTGCCAGCAGTGATTGGCAGGGGCGCAATCAGCCCCAGCATTTT.

The sample holds one count of this clone. The chain couples TRBV4-2 to TRBJ2-3, with D perhaps TRBD1 (6 bases). The germline CDR1 and CDR2 sequences are LGHNA and YNFKEQ. The CDR3 sequence is 14 residues long. V was shortened by 5 bases and J by 0 bases, with 9 bases between the two germline ends. The CDR3 DNA reads TGTGCCAGCAGCAAAGGGACAAGCACAGATACGCAGTATTTT. This gives the protein CASSKGTSTDTQYF.

This clone was counted ten times or more. At the DNA level, this CDR3 is encoded by other sequences in the same sample as well. The genes are TRBV7-9 and TRBJ1-4; a weak D match, TRBD1 (6 bases). Germline V gene data show CDR1 as SEHNR and CDR2 as FQNEAQ (reference sequence). The CDR3 has 16 amino acids. Trimming stripped 5 bases from V and 0 bases from J, with 13 bases between. The CDR3 DNA is TGTGCCAGCAGCCCACCCAGGGGTGCAACTAATGAAAAACTGTTTTTT. Protein product: CASSPPRGATNEKLFF.

V usage is TRBV5-1 and J usage is TRBJ1-3; no firm D call. Trimming removed 4 bases at V and 2 bases at J, with 16 bases between. From germline, CDR1 is SGHRS and CDR2 YFSETQ. The CDR3 is made up of 16 amino acids. CDR3 sequence: CASSGRPGITGNTIYF. CDR3 in DNA: TGCGCCAGCAGCGGCCGACCGGGAATAACTGGAAACACCATATATTTT.

V gene TRBV11-1 combines with J gene TRBJ1-4; D is unresolved. Per germline, CDR1 SGHAT and CDR2 FQDESV (reference sequence). V dropped 7 bases and J dropped 4 bases, with 10 bases sitting between them. CDR3 size: 13 residues. In nucleotides, the CDR3 is TGTGCCAGCAACGTTGCCGGTAATGAAAAACTGTTTTTT. As protein: CASNVAGNEKLFF.

This chain joins TRBV6-5 and TRBJ1-4; D may be TRBD1 (5 bases). CDR1 and CDR2 (germline): MNHEY, SVGAGI. Trimming removed 5 bases from V and 8 bases from J, with 9 bases in between. The CDR3 is 12 amino acids. The CDR3 DNA reads as TGTGCCAGCAGTAGGGGTCGGGAAAAACTGTTTTTT. It is translated as CASSRGREKLFF.

The chain uses TRBV19 and TRBJ2-1; TRBD2 aligns across 8 bases. The CDR3 loop spans 16 amino acids. Germline V lookup: CDR1 LNHDA, CDR2 SQIVND (reference sequence). J gave up 2 bases and V 6 bases, and 9 bases lay outside the gene matches. The CDR3 here is CASSYRQAGAYNEQFF. The CDR3 DNA reads as TGTGCCAGTAGCTACAGACAAGCGGGGGCCTACAATGAGCAGTTCTTC.

The rearrangement links TRBV19 to TRBJ2-3; D is unresolved. In germline, CDR1 is LNHDA, CDR2 SQIVND (reference sequence). Trimming removed 2 bases at V and 0 bases at J, with 15 bases between. The CDR3 loop spans 17 amino acids. As DNA, the CDR3 is TGTGCCAGTAGTATACTCGACAAGTACACTAGCACAGATACGCAGTATTTT. It specifies CASSILDKYTSTDTQYF. The entire variable domain, with the rest obtained from reference TRBV19 and TRBJ2-3, is as follows: DGGITQSPKYLFRKEGQNVTLSCEQNLNHDAMYWYRQDPGQGLRLIYYSQIVNDFQKGDIAEGYSVSREKKESFPLTVTSAQKNPTAFYLCASSILDKYTSTDTQYFGPGTRLTVL.

This clone was detected a few times. The chain couples TRBV5-6 to TRBJ1-1; 8 bases are a match to TRBD1. V lost 0 bases, J lost 8 bases, and 6 bases stayed unmatched. Per the germline V gene, CDR1 is SGHDT and CDR2 is YYEEEE. The CDR3 consists of 14 residues. This chain's CDR3 is CASSLAGGVSEAFF. CDR3 DNA: TGTGCCAGCAGCTTGGCAGGGGGCGTCTCGGAAGCTTTCTTT. The full variable domain, its missing parts supplied by reference TRBV5-6 and TRBJ1-1, is DAGVTQSPTHLIKTRGQQVTLRCSPKSGHDTVSWYQQALGQGPQFIFQYYEEEERQRGNFPDRFSGHQFPNYSSELNVNALLLGDSALYLCASSLAGGVSEAFFGQGTRLTVV.

This clone was seen more than once but under ten times. The chain uses TRBV5-4 and TRBJ2-7; 12 bases are shared with TRBD2. The length of the CDR3 is 15 residues. Germline V gives CDR1 SGHNT, CDR2 YYREEE (reference sequence). V lost 4 bases to trimming and J lost 2 bases; unmatched junction nucleotides: 4. CDR3 amino acids: CASSRTSGDPYEQYF. DNA of the CDR3: TGTGCCAGCAGCCGGACTAGCGGGGACCCCTACGAGCAGTACTTC.

The V and J genes are TRBV7-9 and TRBJ1-2, with D tentatively TRBD1 (6 bases). Trimming removed 2 bases at V and 0 bases at J, with 13 bases between. The CDR3 is made up of 16 amino acids. Looked up from germline, CDR1 is SEHNR and CDR2 is FQNEAQ (reference sequence). The CDR3 DNA follows: TGTGCCAGCAGCTTAAGGGGGTCAGGGGCTAACTATGGCTACACCTTC. Encoded protein: CASSLRGSGANYGYTF.

The chain joins TRBV11-2 to TRBJ1-2; 8 bases are shared with TRBD1. The CDR3 length is 14 residues. V lost 2 bases to trimming and J lost 10 bases; unmatched junction nucleotides: 9. Per the germline V gene, CDR1 is SGHAT and CDR2 is FQNNGV. The CDR3 DNA reads TGTGCCAGCAGCTTACACAGGGGGGTCGATACCTACACCTTC. Translated, it gives CASSLHRGVDTYTF.

This clone was seen a single time. Other nucleotide sequences from this sample produce the same CDR3. The chain combines TRBV7-9 with TRBJ1-1; D gene uncertain. Per germline, CDR1 SEHNR and CDR2 FQNEAQ (reference sequence). This CDR3 is 14 amino acids long. The germline V and J ends were trimmed by 0 bases and 1 base, with 6 bases remaining between them. The CDR3 sequence: CASSLASGNTEAFF. The CDR3 DNA is TGTGCCAGCAGCTTAGCGTCAGGGAACACTGAAGCTTTCTTT.

V and J are TRBV4-1 and TRBJ1-5; weak D call: TRBD1 (5 bases). V was clipped by 1 base and J by 3 bases, with 10 bases between them. CDR1 is MGHRA, CDR2 YSYEKL, per germline. The length of the CDR3 is 15 residues. The CDR3 sequence is CASSQAGQVNQPQHF. The CDR3 nucleotides are TGCGCCAGCAGCCAAGCAGGGCAAGTCAATCAGCCCCAGCATTTT.

This chain uses TRBV5-1 with TRBJ2-7; a weak D match, TRBD2 (5 bases). Germline lookup yields CDR1 SGHRS and CDR2 YFSETQ. CDR3 size: 15 residues. V was cut by 6 bases and J by 2 bases, with 18 bases left in between. The CDR3 sequence: CASKLSDSSAYEQYF. DNA for the CDR3: TGCGCCAGCAAATTGTCGGACTCCTCCGCCTACGAGCAGTACTTC. The whole variable domain, remainder taken from reference TRBV5-1 and TRBJ2-7, is KAGVTQTPRYLIKTRGQQVTLSCSPISGHRSVSWYQQTPGQGLQFLFEYFSETQRNKGNFPGRFSGRQFSNSRSEMNVSTLELGDSALYLCASKLSDSSAYEQYFGPGTRLTVT.

V is TRBV30 and J is TRBJ1-1; 8 nucleotides align to TRBD1. The CDR3 totals 13 residues. Trimming at V came to 3 bases and at J to 5 bases, leaving 5 bases not matched to a gene. Germline CDR1 and CDR2: GTSNPN and SVGIG (reference sequence). This chain's CDR3 is CAWSRGRRTEAFF. CDR3 nucleotides: TGTGCCTGGAGCAGGGGGCGCAGAACTGAAGCTTTCTTT. The complete variable domain, with remaining parts taken from reference TRBV30 and TRBJ1-1, reads SQTIHQWPATLVQPVGSPLSLECTVEGTSNPNLYWYRQAAGRGLQLLFYSVGIGQISSEVPQNLSASRPQDRQFILSSKKLLLSDSGFYLCAWSRGRRTEAFFGQGTRLTVV.

The chain joins TRBV9 to TRBJ1-5; tentatively, D is TRBD1 (5 bases). V was trimmed by 4 bases and J by 2 bases, leaving 13 bases between them. The CDR3 covers 15 residues. Looked up from germline, CDR1 is SGDLS and CDR2 is YYNGEE. The chain's CDR3 is CASSPGGGGNQPQHF. The DNA for the CDR3 is TGTGCCAGCAGCCCGGGGGGTGGGGGCAATCAGCCCCAGCATTTT.

Of note for this clone: Other DNA sequences of this sample code for an identical CDR3. The rearrangement uses TRBV5-1 and TRBJ1-5, with a tentative D call TRBD1 (6 bases). Germline V gives CDR1 SGHRS, CDR2 YFSETQ. The CDR3 extends over 14 amino acids. V gave up 4 bases and J gave up 3 bases, with 11 bases separating them. The CDR3, as DNA: TGCGCCAGCAGCCCGGACAGTTCCAATCAGCCCCAGCATTTT. It is translated as CASSPDSSNQPQHF. Full variable domain (remainder filled in from reference TRBV5-1 and TRBJ1-5): KAGVTQTPRYLIKTRGQQVTLSCSPISGHRSVSWYQQTPGQGLQFLFEYFSETQRNKGNFPGRFSGRQFSNSRSEMNVSTLELGDSALYLCASSPDSSNQPQHFGDGTRLSIL.